Included here is one T cell receptor (beta chain) sequence, with context. This record belongs to a study of blood T cell repertoires in COVID-19. The overall study: Both acute and convalescent COVID-19 samples were obtained from the United States, Italy and Spain.

Authors' analysis steps: Amplified reference gene primers provided the basis for estimating nucleated cell counts. Generated by immunoSEQ multiplex PCR, the TCRdb table keeps only in-frame clones and is missing some. The V and J calls and the clone size are those of that table, but D and trimming were determined from the DNA. The sample carries tens of thousands of clones, 82% recorded once. The clonotype was recovered from a man in his forties or fifties with acute or convalescent COVID-19. The sequencing input was peripheral blood.

CDR3: CASRPGLGAPYGYTF. DNA of the CDR3: TGTGCCAGCAGACCCGGATTGGGGGCCCCATATGGCTACACCTTC. The rearrangement joins TRBV27 to TRBJ1-2; a possible D gene is TRBD1 (6 bases). The germline CDR1 and CDR2 sequences are MNHEY and SMNVEV (reference sequence). Between the trimmed V and J ends, which lost 6 bases and 5 bases, there was a span of 19 bases. CDR3 length: 15 amino acids.